These 2 T cell receptor beta chains were all obtained from the same sample, sequenced in a study of tumor and adjacent non-tumor tissue in lung cancer. The library came from three nested PCR rounds adapted from ARM-PCR protocols. TCRdb used MiXCR to reprocess the multiplex PCR reads, holding one entry per CDR3 protein. The table includes about 110,000 distinct CDR3 sequences, 50% to 70% detected once. This sample's RNA came from whole unsorted tissue. More than 3 cm separated this lung sample from the edge of the tumor. The specimen sequenced was distant non-tumor lung tissue. Every receptor here comes from a man aged 60-69 years with non-small cell lung cancer.

This clonotype is labeled medium-sized (0.01 to 0.1%). The genes are TRBV4-1 and TRBJ2-2; tentative D call: TRBD1 (5 bases). The germline CDR1 and CDR2 sequences are MGHRA and YSYEKL. CDR3 length equals 16 residues. Trimming cost V 0 bases and J 6 bases, with 14 bases left between them. The CDR3 loop reads CASSQEPGRAAGELFF. Here the CDR3 DNA reads TGCGCCAGCAGCCAAGAACCCGGCAGGGCGGCCGGGGAGCTGTTTTTT.

A word on this clonotype: At one boundary the junction diverges from the germline segment, which might be a read error. This rearrangement joins TRBV5-1 to TRBJ2-1; possibly TRBD2 for D (5 bases). The CDR3 extends over 14 amino acids. The germline CDR1 and CDR2 sequences are SGHRS and YFSETQ. CDR3 loop: CASSFGLSYSEQFF. DNA for the CDR3: TGCGCCAGCAGCTTCGGACTTTCCTACAGTGAGCAGTTCTTC.